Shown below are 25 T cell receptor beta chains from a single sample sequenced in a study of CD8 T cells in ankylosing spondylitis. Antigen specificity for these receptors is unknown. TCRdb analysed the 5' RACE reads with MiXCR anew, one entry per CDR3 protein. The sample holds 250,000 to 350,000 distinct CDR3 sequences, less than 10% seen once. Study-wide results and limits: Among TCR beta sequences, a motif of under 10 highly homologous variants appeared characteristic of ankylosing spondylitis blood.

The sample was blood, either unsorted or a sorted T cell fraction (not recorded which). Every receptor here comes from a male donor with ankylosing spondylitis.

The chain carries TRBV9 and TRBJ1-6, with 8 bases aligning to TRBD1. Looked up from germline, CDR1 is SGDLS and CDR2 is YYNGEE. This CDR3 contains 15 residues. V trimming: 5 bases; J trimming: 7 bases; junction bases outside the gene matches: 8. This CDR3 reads CASSPDGQGNSPLHF. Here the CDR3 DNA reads TGTGCCAGCAGTCCCGATGGACAGGGCAATTCACCCCTCCACTTT.

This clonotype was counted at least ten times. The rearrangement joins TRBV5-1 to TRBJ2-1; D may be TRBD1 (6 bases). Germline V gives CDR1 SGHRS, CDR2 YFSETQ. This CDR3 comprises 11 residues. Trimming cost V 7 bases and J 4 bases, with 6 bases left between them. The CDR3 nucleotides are TGCGCCAGCCAGGGGTACAATGAGCAGTTCTTC. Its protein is CASQGYNEQFF.

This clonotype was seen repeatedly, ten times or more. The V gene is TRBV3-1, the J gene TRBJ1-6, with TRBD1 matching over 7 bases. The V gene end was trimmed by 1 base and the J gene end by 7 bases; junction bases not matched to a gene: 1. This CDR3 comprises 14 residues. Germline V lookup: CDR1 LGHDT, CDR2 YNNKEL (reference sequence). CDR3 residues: CASSQAGGNSPLHF. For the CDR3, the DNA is TGTGCCAGCAGCCAAGCAGGGGGAAATTCACCCCTCCACTTT.

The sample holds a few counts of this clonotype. CDR3 coding DNA: TGTGCCAGCAGCCAAGATCGTCGGCTAGCGGGAGTCAATGAGCAGTTCTTC. Encoded protein: CASSQDRRLAGVNEQFF. The chain is built from TRBV4-2 and TRBJ2-1; TRBD2 agrees at 10 bases. The ends lost 0 bases at V and 6 bases at J; junction bases unmatched: 8. The germline CDR1 and CDR2 sequences are LGHNA and YNFKEQ. The CDR3 runs to 17 residues.

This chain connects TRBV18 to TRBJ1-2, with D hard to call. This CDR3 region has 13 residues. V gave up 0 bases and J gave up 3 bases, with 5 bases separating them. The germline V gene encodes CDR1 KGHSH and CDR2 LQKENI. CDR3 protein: CASSPPGDYGYTF. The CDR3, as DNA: TGTGCCAGCTCACCACCCGGCGACTATGGCTACACCTTC. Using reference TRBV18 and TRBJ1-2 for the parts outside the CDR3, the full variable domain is NAGVMQNPRHLVRRRGQEARLRCSPMKGHSHVYWYRQLPEEGLKFMVYLQKENIIDESGMPKERFSAEFPKEGPSILRIQQVVRGDSAAYFCASSPPGDYGYTFGSGTRLTVV.

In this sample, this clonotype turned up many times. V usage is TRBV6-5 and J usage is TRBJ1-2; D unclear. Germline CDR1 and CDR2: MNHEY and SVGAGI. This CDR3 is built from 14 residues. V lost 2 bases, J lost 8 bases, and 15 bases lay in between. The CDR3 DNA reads TGTGCCAGCAGTTACCTACGCCCCCGCGGGGGCTACACCTTC. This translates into CASSYLRPRGGYTF.

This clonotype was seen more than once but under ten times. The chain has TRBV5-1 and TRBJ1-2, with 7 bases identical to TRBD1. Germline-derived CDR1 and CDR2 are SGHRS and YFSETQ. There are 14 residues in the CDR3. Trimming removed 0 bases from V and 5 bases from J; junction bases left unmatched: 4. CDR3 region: CASSLGTGGYGYTF. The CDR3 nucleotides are TGCGCCAGCAGCTTGGGGACAGGCGGATATGGCTACACCTTC.

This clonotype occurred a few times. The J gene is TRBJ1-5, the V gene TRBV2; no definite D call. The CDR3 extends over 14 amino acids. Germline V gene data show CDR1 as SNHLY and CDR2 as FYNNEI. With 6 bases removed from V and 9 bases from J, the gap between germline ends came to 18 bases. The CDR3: CASSGRVSGRPQHF. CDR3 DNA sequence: TGTGCCAGCAGCGGTCGAGTTTCGGGTCGGCCCCAGCATTTT.

This CDR3 is CASSPPTLAGGPVADTQYF. The CDR3 nucleotides read TGTGCCAGCAGTCCCCCGACGTTAGCGGGAGGGCCCGTCGCAGATACGCAGTATTTT. J is TRBJ2-3 and V is TRBV27; 11 nucleotides line up with TRBD2. The ends lost 5 bases at V and 4 bases at J; junction bases unmatched: 17. The CDR3 is made up of 19 amino acids. Germline lookup yields CDR1 MNHEY and CDR2 SMNVEV (reference sequence).

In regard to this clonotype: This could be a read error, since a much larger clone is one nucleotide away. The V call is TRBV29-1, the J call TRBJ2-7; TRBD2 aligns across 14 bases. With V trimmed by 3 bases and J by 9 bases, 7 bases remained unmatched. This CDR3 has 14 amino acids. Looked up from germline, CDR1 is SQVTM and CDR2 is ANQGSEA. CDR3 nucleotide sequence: TGCAGCGTTGACGGGACTAGCGGGAGAGTCGTGCAGTACTTC. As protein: CSVDGTSGRVVQYF.

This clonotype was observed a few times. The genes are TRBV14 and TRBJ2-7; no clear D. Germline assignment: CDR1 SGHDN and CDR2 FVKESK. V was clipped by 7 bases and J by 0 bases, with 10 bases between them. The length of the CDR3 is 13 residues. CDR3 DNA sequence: TGTGCCAGCACACTATCCAGCTCCTACGAGCAGTACTTC. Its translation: CASTLSSSYEQYF.

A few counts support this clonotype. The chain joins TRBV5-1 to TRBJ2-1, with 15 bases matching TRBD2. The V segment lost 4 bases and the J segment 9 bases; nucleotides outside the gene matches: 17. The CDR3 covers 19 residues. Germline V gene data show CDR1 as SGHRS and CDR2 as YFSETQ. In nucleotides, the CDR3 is TGCGCCAGCAGCCTGCCCGGGACTAGCGGGAGGACCTCTGTCGGTGAGCAGTTCTTC. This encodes CASSLPGTSGRTSVGEQFF.

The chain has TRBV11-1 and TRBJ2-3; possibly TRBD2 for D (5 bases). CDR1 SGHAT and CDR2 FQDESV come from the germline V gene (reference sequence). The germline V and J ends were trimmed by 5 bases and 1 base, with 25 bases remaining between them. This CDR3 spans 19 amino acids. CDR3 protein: CASSPGTNNGNLGTDTQYF. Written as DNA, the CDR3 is TGTGCCAGCAGCCCCGGCACAAACAACGGGAATTTGGGCACAGATACGCAGTATTTT.

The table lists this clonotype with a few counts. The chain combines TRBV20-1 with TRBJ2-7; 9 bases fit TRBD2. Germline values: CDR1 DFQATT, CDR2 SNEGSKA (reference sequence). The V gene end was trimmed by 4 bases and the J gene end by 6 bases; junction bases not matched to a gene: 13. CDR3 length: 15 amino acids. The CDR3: CSATHPGLAAREQYF. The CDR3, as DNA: TGCAGTGCTACACACCCGGGACTAGCAGCACGCGAGCAGTACTTC.

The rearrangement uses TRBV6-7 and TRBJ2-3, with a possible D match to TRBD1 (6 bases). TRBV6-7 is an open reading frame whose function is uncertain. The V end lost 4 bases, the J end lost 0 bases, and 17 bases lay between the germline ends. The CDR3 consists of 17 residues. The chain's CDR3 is CASSFKTGGGSTDTQYF. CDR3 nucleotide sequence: TGTGCCAGCAGTTTCAAGACAGGCGGAGGAAGCACAGATACGCAGTATTTT.

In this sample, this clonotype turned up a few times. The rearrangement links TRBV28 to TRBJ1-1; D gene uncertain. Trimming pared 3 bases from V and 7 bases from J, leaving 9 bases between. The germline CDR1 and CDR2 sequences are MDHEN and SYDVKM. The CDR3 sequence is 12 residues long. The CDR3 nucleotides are TGTGCCAGCAGTTTCGGGTGGGGTGAAGCTTTCTTT. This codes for CASSFGWGEAFF.

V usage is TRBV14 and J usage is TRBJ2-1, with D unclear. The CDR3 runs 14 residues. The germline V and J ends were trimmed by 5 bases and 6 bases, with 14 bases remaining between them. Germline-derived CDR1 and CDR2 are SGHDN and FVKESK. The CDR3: CASSSSTYPNEQFF. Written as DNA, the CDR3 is TGTGCCAGCAGCTCCTCCACATACCCCAATGAGCAGTTCTTC.

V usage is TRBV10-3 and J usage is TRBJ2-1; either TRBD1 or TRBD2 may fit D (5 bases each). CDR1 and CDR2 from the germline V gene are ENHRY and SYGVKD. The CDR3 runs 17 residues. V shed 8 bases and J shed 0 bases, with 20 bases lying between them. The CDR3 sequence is CAIGGAGFSLSYNEQFF. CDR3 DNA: TGTGCCATCGGGGGTGCCGGATTCTCCCTCTCCTACAATGAGCAGTTCTTC.

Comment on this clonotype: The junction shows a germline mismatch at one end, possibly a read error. The chain's CDR3 is CANSFTWNGNEQFF. The CDR3 nucleotides are TGTGCCAACAGCTTTACGTGGAACGGGAATGAGCAGTTCTTC. This sequence joins TRBV7-2 and TRBJ2-1; no reliable D call. From germline, CDR1 is SGHTA and CDR2 FQGNSA. The CDR3 contains 14 residues. Looking up the rest from reference TRBV7-2 and TRBJ2-1 gives the full variable domain: GAGVSQSPSNKVTEKGKDVELRCDPISGHTALYWYRQSLGQGLEFLIYFQGNSAPDKSGLPSDRFSAERTGGSVSTLTIQRTQQEDSAVYLCANSFTWNGNEQFFGPGTRLTVL.

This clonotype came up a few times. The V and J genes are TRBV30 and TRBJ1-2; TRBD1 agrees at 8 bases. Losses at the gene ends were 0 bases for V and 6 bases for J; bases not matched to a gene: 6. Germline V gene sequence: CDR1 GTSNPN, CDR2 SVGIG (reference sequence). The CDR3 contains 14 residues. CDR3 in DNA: TGTGCCTGGAGTGTCTCACAGGGGGTTGATGGCTACACCTTC. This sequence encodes CAWSVSQGVDGYTF.

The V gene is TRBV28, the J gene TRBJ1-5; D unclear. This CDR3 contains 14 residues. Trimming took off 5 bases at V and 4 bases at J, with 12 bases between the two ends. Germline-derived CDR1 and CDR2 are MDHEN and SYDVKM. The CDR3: CASSLSGLNQPQHF. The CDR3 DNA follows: TGTGCCAGCAGTCTCTCCGGTTTAAATCAGCCCCAGCATTTT. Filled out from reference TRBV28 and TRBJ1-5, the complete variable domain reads DVKVTQSSRYLVKRTGEKVFLECVQDMDHENMFWYRQDPGLGLRLIYFSYDVKMKEKGDIPEGYSVSREKKERFSLILESASTNQTSMYLCASSLSGLNQPQHFGDGTRLSIL.

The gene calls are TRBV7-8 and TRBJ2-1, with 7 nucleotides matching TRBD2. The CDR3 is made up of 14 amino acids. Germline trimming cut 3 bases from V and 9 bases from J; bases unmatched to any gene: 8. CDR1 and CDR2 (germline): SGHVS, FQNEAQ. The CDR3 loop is CASSLGILATEQFF. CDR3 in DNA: TGTGCCAGCAGCTTGGGGATACTAGCGACTGAGCAGTTCTTC. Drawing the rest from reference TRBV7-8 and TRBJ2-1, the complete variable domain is GAGVSQSPRYKVAKRGQDVALRCDPISGHVSLFWYQQALGQGPEFLTYFQNEAQLDKSGLPSDRFFAERPEGSVSTLKIQRTQQEDSAVYLCASSLGILATEQFFGPGTRLTVL.

The CDR3 here is CASSFTPTSGSCWQYF. The CDR3 coding sequence is TGTGCCAGCAGCTTTACCCCCACTAGCGGGAGCTGCTGGCAGTATTTT. V and J are TRBV7-2 and TRBJ2-3; 11 bases align to TRBD2. V lost 3 bases to trimming and J lost 11 bases; unmatched junction nucleotides: 13. This CDR3 region has 16 residues. Germline values: CDR1 SGHTA, CDR2 FQGNSA. Variable domain in full (rest from reference TRBV7-2 and TRBJ2-3): GAGVSQSPSNKVTEKGKDVELRCDPISGHTALYWYRQSLGQGLEFLIYFQGNSAPDKSGLPSDRFSAERTGGSVSTLTIQRTQQEDSAVYLCASSFTPTSGSCWQYFGPGTRLTVL.

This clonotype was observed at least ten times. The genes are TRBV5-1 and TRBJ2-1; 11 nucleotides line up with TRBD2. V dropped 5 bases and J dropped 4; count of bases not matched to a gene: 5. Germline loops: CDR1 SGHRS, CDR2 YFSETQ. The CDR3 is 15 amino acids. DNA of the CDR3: TGCGCCAGCAGTCCGACTAGCGGGGATTACAATGAGCAGTTCTTC. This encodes CASSPTSGDYNEQFF.

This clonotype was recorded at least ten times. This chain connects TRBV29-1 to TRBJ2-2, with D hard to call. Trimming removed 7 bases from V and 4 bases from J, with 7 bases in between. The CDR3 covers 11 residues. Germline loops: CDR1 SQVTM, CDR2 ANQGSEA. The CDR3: CSAQPTGELFF. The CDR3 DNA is TGCAGCGCCCAGCCCACCGGGGAGCTGTTTTTT.